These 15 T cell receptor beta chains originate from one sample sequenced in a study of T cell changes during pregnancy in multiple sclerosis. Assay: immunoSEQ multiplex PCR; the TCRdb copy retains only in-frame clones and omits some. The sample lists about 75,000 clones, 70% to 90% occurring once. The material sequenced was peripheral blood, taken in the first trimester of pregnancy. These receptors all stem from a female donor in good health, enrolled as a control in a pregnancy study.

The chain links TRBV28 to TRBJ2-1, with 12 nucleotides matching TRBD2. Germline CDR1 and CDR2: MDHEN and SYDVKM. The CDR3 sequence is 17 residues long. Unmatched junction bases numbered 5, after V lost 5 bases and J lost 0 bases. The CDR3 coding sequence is TGTGCCAGCAGTGATGGACTAGCGGGACTCTCCTACAATGAGCAGTTCTTC. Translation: CASSDGLAGLSYNEQFF. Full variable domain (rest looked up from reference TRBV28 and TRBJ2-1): DVKVTQSSRYLVKRTGEKVFLECVQDMDHENMFWYRQDPGLGLRLIYFSYDVKMKEKGDIPEGYSVSREKKERFSLILESASTNQTSMYLCASSDGLAGLSYNEQFFGPGTRLTVL.

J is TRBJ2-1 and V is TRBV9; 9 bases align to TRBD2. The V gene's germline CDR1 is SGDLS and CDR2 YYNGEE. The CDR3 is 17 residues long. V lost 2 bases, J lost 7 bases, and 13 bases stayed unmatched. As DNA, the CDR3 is TGTGCCAGCAGCGTGCCCCTAGGGGCGGGGGGGCAGAATGAGCAGTTCTTC. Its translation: CASSVPLGAGGQNEQFF.

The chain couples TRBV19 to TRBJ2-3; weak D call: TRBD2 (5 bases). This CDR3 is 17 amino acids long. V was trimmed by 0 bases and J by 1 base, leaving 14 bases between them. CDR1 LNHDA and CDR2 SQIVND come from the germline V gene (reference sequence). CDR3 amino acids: CASSIDPPVRGTDTQYF. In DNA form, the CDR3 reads TGTGCCAGTAGTATAGATCCCCCAGTGCGGGGCACAGATACGCAGTATTTT.

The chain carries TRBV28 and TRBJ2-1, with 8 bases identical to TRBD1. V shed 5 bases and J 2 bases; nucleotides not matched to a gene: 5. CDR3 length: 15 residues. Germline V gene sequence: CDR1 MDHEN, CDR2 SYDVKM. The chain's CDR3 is CASSISGQAYNEQFF. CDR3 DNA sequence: TGTGCCAGCAGTATATCGGGACAGGCCTACAATGAGCAGTTCTTC.

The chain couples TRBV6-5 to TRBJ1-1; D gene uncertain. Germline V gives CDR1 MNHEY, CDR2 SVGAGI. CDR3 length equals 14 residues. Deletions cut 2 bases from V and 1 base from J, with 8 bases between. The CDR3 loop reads CASSYVGGNTEAFF. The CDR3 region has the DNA TGTGCCAGCAGTTACGTCGGCGGGAACACTGAAGCTTTCTTT.

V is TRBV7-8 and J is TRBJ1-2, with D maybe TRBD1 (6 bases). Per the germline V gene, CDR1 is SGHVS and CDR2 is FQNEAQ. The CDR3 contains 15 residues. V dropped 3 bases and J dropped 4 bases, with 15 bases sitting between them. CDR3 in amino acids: CASSFGGGFSYGYTF. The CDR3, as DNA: TGTGCCAGCAGCTTCGGGGGGGGCTTTTCCTATGGCTACACCTTC.

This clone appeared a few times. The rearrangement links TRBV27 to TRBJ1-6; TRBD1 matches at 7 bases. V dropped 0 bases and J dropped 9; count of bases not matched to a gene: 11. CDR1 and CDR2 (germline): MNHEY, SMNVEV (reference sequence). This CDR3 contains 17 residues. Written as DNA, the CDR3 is TGTGCCAGCAGTTTATCCTTCTCCGGGACAGTACGTTCACCCCTCCACTTT. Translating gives CASSLSFSGTVRSPLHF.

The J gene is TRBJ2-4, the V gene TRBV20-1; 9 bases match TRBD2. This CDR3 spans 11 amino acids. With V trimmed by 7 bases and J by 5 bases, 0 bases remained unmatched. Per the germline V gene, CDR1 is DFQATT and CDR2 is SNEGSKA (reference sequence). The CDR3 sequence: CSGTSENIQYF. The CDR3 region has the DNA TGCAGTGGGACTAGCGAAAACATTCAGTACTTC.

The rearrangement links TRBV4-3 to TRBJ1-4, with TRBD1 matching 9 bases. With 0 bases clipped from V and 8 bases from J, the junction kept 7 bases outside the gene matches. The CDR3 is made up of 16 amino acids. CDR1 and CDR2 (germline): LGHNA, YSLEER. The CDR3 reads CASSQERTQGAEKLFF. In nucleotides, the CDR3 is TGCGCCAGCAGCCAAGAACGGACACAGGGGGCGGAAAAACTGTTTTTT.

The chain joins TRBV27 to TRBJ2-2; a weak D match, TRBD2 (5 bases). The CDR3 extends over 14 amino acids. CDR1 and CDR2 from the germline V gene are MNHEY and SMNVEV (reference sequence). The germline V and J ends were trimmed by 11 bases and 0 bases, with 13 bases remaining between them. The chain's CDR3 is CAQREGTNTGELFF. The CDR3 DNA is TGTGCCCAAAGAGAGGGAACGAACACCGGGGAGCTGTTTTTT.

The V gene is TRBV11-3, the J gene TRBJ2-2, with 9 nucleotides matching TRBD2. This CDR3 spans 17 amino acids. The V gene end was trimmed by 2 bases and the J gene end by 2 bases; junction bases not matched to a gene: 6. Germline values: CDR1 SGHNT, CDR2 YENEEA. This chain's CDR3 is CASSLFGGGANTGELFF. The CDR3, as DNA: TGTGCCAGCAGCTTATTCGGCGGGGGGGCCAACACCGGGGAGCTGTTTTTT.

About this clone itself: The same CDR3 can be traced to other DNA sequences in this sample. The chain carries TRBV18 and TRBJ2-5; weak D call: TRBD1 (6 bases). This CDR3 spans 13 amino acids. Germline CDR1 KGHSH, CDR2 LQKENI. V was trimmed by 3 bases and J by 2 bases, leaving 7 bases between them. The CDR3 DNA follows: TGTGCCAGCTCACCCGGACAGCAAGAGACCCAGTACTTC. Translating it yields CASSPGQQETQYF.

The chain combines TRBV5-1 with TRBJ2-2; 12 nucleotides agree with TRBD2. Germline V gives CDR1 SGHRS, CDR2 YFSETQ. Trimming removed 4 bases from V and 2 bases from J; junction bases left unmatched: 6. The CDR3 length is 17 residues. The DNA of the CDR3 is TGCGCCAGCAGCCTGACTAGCGGGAGATCTAACACCGGGGAGCTGTTTTTT. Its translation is CASSLTSGRSNTGELFF.

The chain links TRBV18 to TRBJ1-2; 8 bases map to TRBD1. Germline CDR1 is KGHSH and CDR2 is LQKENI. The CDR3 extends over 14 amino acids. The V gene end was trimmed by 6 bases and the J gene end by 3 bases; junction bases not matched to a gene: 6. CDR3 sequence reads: CASSTTTGDYGYTF. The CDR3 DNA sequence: TGTGCCAGCTCCACCACGACAGGGGACTATGGCTACACCTTC.

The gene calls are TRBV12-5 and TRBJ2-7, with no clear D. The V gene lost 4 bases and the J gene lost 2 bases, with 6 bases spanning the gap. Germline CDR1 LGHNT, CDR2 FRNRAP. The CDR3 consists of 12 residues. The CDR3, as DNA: TGTGCTAGTGGTTCCCGTACCTACGAGCAGTACTTC. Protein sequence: CASGSRTYEQYF.